The 27 T cell receptor beta chains below come from one sample, sequenced in a study of metastatic and nonmetastatic thyroid tumors. All patients reached thyroid surgery having received no treatment beforehand. MiXCR reprocessed the PCR reads for TCRdb. The sample carries around 19,000 clones, about 10% recorded once. The source material was blood. Source of these receptors: a female donor with papillary thyroid cancer or a benign thyroid nodule (not recorded which). Some clones in this sample may be carry-over from other donors' samples.

This clone was picked up many times. This chain uses TRBV5-1 with TRBJ2-3; possible D gene TRBD2, 6 bases. There are 14 residues in the CDR3. The V and J ends lost 7 bases and 5 bases respectively, with 17 bases between them. The germline gives CDR1 SGHRS, CDR2 YFSETQ. The CDR3 sequence is CASSPLGRGDTQYF. CDR3 nucleotide sequence: TGCGCCAGCTCCCCCTTAGGGCGGGGAGATACGCAGTATTTT.

With respect to this clone: A read error may be the cause here, since a much bigger clone is one base away. The gene calls are TRBV7-2 and TRBJ1-4, with TRBD1 identical over 7 bases. CDR3 length equals 12 residues. Germline V CDR1 and CDR2: SGHTA, FQGNSA. CDR3 in amino acids: CVSSLQGTKLFF. In DNA, the CDR3 is TGTGTCAGCAGCTTACAGGGGACAAAACTGTTTTTT. Supplemented by reference TRBV7-2 and TRBJ1-4, the full variable domain reads GAGVSQSPSNKVTEKGKDVELRCDPISGHTALYWYRQSLGQGLEFLIYFQGNSAPDKSGLPSDRFSAERTGGSVSTLTIQRTQQEDSAVYLCVSSLQGTKLFFGSGTQLSVL.

The chain is built from TRBV28 and TRBJ2-1; D may be TRBD1 (5 bases). The V end was cut by 2 bases, the J end by 11 bases, with 13 bases between. From germline, CDR1 is MDHEN and CDR2 SYDVKM. There are 13 residues in the CDR3. This CDR3 reads CASSLRGGNQQFF. Here the CDR3 DNA reads TGTGCCAGCAGTTTAAGGGGTGGGAATCAGCAGTTCTTC.

The chain joins TRBV5-5 to TRBJ2-7; D not certain. CDR3 length: 16 residues. Germline-derived CDR1 and CDR2 are SGHKS and YYEKEE (reference sequence). Trimming took 0 bases from V and 2 from J, leaving 15 bases between them. The CDR3 loop reads CASSLDIYGKTYEQYF. CDR3 in DNA: TGTGCCAGCAGCTTGGATATTTATGGGAAAACCTACGAGCAGTACTTC.

This clone was found many times. The rearrangement uses TRBV5-1 and TRBJ1-2; D is uncertain. Trimming removed 0 bases at V and 4 bases at J, with 10 bases between. Germline V CDR1 and CDR2: SGHRS, YFSETQ. This CDR3 has 14 amino acids. CDR3 residues: CASSLEDGFYGYTF. Here the CDR3 DNA reads TGCGCCAGCAGCTTGGAGGACGGCTTCTATGGCTACACCTTC.

This clone was observed at least ten times. The rearrangement links TRBV30 to TRBJ1-3; D is ambiguous. V dropped 7 bases and J dropped 0 bases, with 1 base sitting between them. CDR1 and CDR2 (germline): GTSNPN, SVGIG (reference sequence). This CDR3 spans 10 amino acids. CDR3 DNA sequence: TGTGCCTACTCTGGAAACACCATATATTTT. It specifies CAYSGNTIYF.

The sample holds many counts of this clone. The chain combines TRBV12-3 or TRBV12-4 with TRBJ2-3; TRBD1 matches 7 bases. CDR3 size: 14 residues. The junction had 8 bases not matched to a gene; V was cut back by 6 bases and J by 5 bases. This chain's CDR3 is CASSLTGDLDTQYF. CDR3 nucleotides: TGTGCCAGCAGCCTTACAGGGGACCTAGATACGCAGTATTTT.

The J gene is TRBJ2-3, the V gene TRBV7-2, with D unclear. The CDR3 extends over 14 amino acids. V dropped 5 bases and J dropped 1 base, with 10 bases sitting between them. Looked up from germline, CDR1 is SGHTA and CDR2 is FQGNSA. The CDR3 nucleotides are TGTGCCAGCAGCGTGGCTAGGGGCACAGATACGCAGTATTTT. Its protein product is CASSVARGTDTQYF. The complete variable domain, with remaining parts taken from reference TRBV7-2 and TRBJ2-3, reads GAGVSQSPSNKVTEKGKDVELRCDPISGHTALYWYRQSLGQGLEFLIYFQGNSAPDKSGLPSDRFSAERTGGSVSTLTIQRTQQEDSAVYLCASSVARGTDTQYFGPGTRLTVL.

This clone has only a few counts. The chain carries TRBV6-5 and TRBJ1-3; D might be TRBD1 (5 bases). Looked up from germline, CDR1 is MNHEY and CDR2 is SVGAGI. The CDR3 covers 15 residues. Trimming took off 2 bases at V and 2 bases at J, with 10 bases between the two ends. DNA of the CDR3: TGTGCCAGCAGTTACGGGGGTAGCGCTGGAAACACCATATATTTT. This codes for CASSYGGSAGNTIYF.

This clone was seen a single time. A single base separates this from a much larger clone, so it may be a read error. V gene TRBV9 combines with J gene TRBJ2-1; 9 positions agree with TRBD2. Germline V lookup: CDR1 SGDLS, CDR2 YYNGEE. Trimming took 5 bases from V and 3 from J; bases not matched to a gene: 6. The CDR3 is 15 amino acids. CDR3 nucleotides: TGTGCCAGCAGACTTAGCGGGAGCGACTACAATGAGCAGTTCTTC. Translation gives CASRLSGSDYNEQFF.

This clone is judged medium-sized. The V gene is TRBV28, the J gene TRBJ1-1; D remains ambiguous. V was clipped by 6 bases and J by 5 bases, with 10 bases between them. This CDR3 has 12 residues. CDR1 and CDR2 from the germline V gene are MDHEN and SYDVKM. The CDR3 region is CASSPRPTEAFF. The CDR3 nucleotides are TGTGCCAGCAGCCCGCGTCCGACTGAAGCTTTCTTT.

Only one count was recorded for this clone. A much larger clonotype is one base distant, so this may be a read error. This same CDR3 is encoded by further DNA sequences in the sample. The chain is built from TRBV20-1 and TRBJ2-3; 8 bases fit TRBD1. The CDR3 has 15 residues. J was trimmed by 1 base and V by 6 bases; bases with no gene match: 9. Per germline, CDR1 DFQATT and CDR2 SNEGSKA (reference sequence). CDR3 protein: CSAPRQGTGTDTQYF. The CDR3 nucleotides are TGCAGTGCACCAAGACAGGGGACTGGCACAGATACGCAGTATTTT.

This chain joins TRBV6-5 and TRBJ2-1, with D possibly being TRBD1 or TRBD2 (5 bases each). CDR1 is MNHEY, CDR2 SVGAGI, per germline. V lost 6 bases, J lost 0 bases, and 15 bases lay in between. This CDR3 has 16 residues. CDR3 in DNA: TGTGCCAGCAGCCGTATACCGGGGACCTCCTACAATGAGCAGTTCTTC. It codes for CASSRIPGTSYNEQFF.

This sequence joins TRBV14 and TRBJ2-7; D uncertain. CDR1 SGHDN and CDR2 FVKESK come from the germline V gene. Trimming stripped 4 bases from V and 3 bases from J, with 16 bases between. The CDR3 spans 15 residues. CDR3 DNA: TGTGCCAGCAGCCTATCGACATGGACGGACTACGAGCAGTACTTC. This encodes CASSLSTWTDYEQYF.

This clone was recorded at least ten times. This rearrangement joins TRBV5-1 to TRBJ2-3; D not resolved. The CDR3 is 13 residues long. Germline assignment: CDR1 SGHRS and CDR2 YFSETQ. V gave up 0 bases and J gave up 2 bases, with 4 bases separating them. CDR3 sequence: CASSLVITDTQYF. The CDR3 DNA sequence: TGCGCCAGCAGCTTGGTCATCACAGATACGCAGTATTTT.

This clone was seen ten or more times. The chain links TRBV9 to TRBJ2-1; no clear D. V was clipped by 2 bases and J by 7 bases, with 13 bases between them. This CDR3 comprises 14 residues. Germline assignment: CDR1 SGDLS and CDR2 YYNGEE. Written as DNA, the CDR3 is TGTGCCAGCAGCGTTGGTGGCTCACATAATGAGCAGTTCTTC. Encoded protein: CASSVGGSHNEQFF. Complete variable domain (other parts from reference TRBV9 and TRBJ2-1): DSGVTQTPKHLITATGQRVTLRCSPRSGDLSVYWYQQSLDQGLQFLIQYYNGEERAKGNILERFSAQQFPDLHSELNLSSLELGDSALYFCASSVGGSHNEQFFGPGTRLTVL.

This clone appeared many times. This specimen includes other DNA sequences encoding the same CDR3. V is TRBV6-1 and J is TRBJ1-1; D gene ambiguous. Trimming took off 5 bases at V and 0 bases at J, with 7 bases between the two ends. The V gene's germline CDR1 is MNHNS and CDR2 SASEGT. There are 13 residues in the CDR3. CDR3 sequence: CASSRNMNTEAFF. In DNA, the CDR3 is TGTGCCAGCAGTAGAAACATGAACACTGAAGCTTTCTTT.

This clone was picked up many times. This chain joins TRBV19 and TRBJ1-5; D possibly corresponds to TRBD1 (5 bases). Looked up from germline, CDR1 is LNHDA and CDR2 is SQIVND (reference sequence). V was cut by 2 bases and J by 1 base, with 12 bases left in between. The CDR3 loop spans 16 amino acids. CDR3 amino acids: CASSIRTRWSNQPQHF. The CDR3 coding sequence is TGTGCCAGTAGTATACGGACACGTTGGAGCAATCAGCCCCAGCATTTT.

The table lists this clone with many counts. This rearrangement joins TRBV6-4 to TRBJ2-6, with D unclear. The V end lost 0 bases, the J end lost 0 bases, and 3 bases lay between the germline ends. Germline loops: CDR1 MRHNA, CDR2 SNTAGT. The length of the CDR3 is 15 residues. The DNA of the CDR3 is TGTGCCAGCAGTGACTCGAACTCTGGGGCCAACGTCCTGACTTTC. Residues: CASSDSNSGANVLTF.

With respect to this clone: A read error may explain this, as a much larger clone is one base away. The chain uses TRBV3-1 and TRBJ2-1, with D perhaps TRBD2 (6 bases). In germline, CDR1 is LGHDT, CDR2 YNNKEL (reference sequence). This CDR3 comprises 15 residues. The CDR3 is CANSQVTGVENEQFF. The CDR3 nucleotides read TGTGCCAACAGCCAAGTGACGGGAGTTGAAAATGAGCAGTTCTTC.

This clone came up many times. The chain carries TRBV30 and TRBJ2-3; no firm D call. This CDR3 comprises 13 residues. The V end lost 4 bases, the J end lost 1 base, and 9 bases lay between the germline ends. The germline CDR1 and CDR2 sequences are GTSNPN and SVGIG (reference sequence). The CDR3 nucleotides read TGTGCCTGGACTCCCCGGGGCACAGATACGCAGTATTTT. It encodes CAWTPRGTDTQYF. Full variable domain (missing parts from reference TRBV30 and TRBJ2-3): SQTIHQWPATLVQPVGSPLSLECTVEGTSNPNLYWYRQAAGRGLQLLFYSVGIGQISSEVPQNLSASRPQDRQFILSSKKLLLSDSGFYLCAWTPRGTDTQYFGPGTRLTVL.

CDR3 bases: TGCAGTGCTAGTCCCCAGGCGAACACCGGGGAGCTGTTTTTT. Translation gives CSASPQANTGELFF. The chain is built from TRBV20-1 and TRBJ2-2; D ambiguous. The CDR3 has 14 residues. Germline CDR1 DFQATT, CDR2 SNEGSKA (reference sequence). V lost 3 bases to trimming and J lost 0 bases, with 8 bases between them.

This clone was counted many times. Other DNA sequences within the sample encode an identical CDR3. J is TRBJ2-5 and V is TRBV19, with a weak D call TRBD1 (7 bases). This CDR3 has 17 amino acids. CDR1 and CDR2 from the germline V gene are LNHDA and SQIVND (reference sequence). V dropped 3 bases and J dropped 0 bases, with 17 bases sitting between them. The CDR3 region is CASSMYPGGSDQETQYF. CDR3 coding DNA: TGTGCCAGTAGTATGTACCCAGGGGGGTCAGACCAAGAGACCCAGTACTTC.

This clone came up many times. The chain is built from TRBV7-9 and TRBJ2-7, with no clear D. CDR3 size: 12 residues. Trimming cost V 5 bases and J 2 bases, with 7 bases left between them. Germline V CDR1 and CDR2: SEHNR, FQNEAQ (reference sequence). Written as DNA, the CDR3 is TGTGCCAGCAGCCGATCAGCCTACGAGCAGTACTTC. It codes for CASSRSAYEQYF.

In its sample, this clone ranks as medium-sized (0.01 to 0.1%). V and J are TRBV6-1 and TRBJ2-7; D remains unclear. The V and J ends lost 8 bases and 0 bases respectively, with 11 bases between them. CDR3 length: 13 amino acids. Germline V CDR1 and CDR2: MNHNS, SASEGT. For the CDR3, the DNA is TGTGCCAGCTCAGTAACAGTCTCCTACGAGCAGTACTTC. This sequence encodes CASSVTVSYEQYF.

The chain joins TRBV6-1 to TRBJ1-2; the D is unclear. V was cut by 6 bases and J by 7 bases, with 15 bases left in between. The CDR3 covers 13 residues. From germline, CDR1 is MNHNS and CDR2 SASEGT. CDR3 sequence (DNA): TGTGCCAGCAGGCTACAAACAAGTGGTGGCTACACCTTC. It codes for CASRLQTSGGYTF.

This clone was detected ten times or more. The chain carries TRBV18 and TRBJ2-2, with 14 positions matching TRBD2. V shed 3 bases and J 6 bases; nucleotides not matched to a gene: 0. This CDR3 spans 15 amino acids. The germline gives CDR1 KGHSH, CDR2 LQKENI. The CDR3: CASSPGLAGAGELFF. The CDR3 DNA reads as TGTGCCAGCTCACCGGGACTAGCGGGAGCCGGGGAGCTGTTTTTT.